A selection of T cell receptor beta chains follows, all from one sample in a study of glioma-infiltrating T cells. TCRdb passed the multiplex PCR reads through MiXCR, listing each CDR3 protein once. Found here are 170,000 or so distinct CDR3 sequences, about 46% of them singletons; the top ten hold roughly 5.5%. Sequencing was done on a sample of glioma tissue, nonneoplastic brain tissue, or PBMCs (not recorded which). The receptors were gathered from a human donor with low-grade glioma or glioblastoma, undergoing nonglioma brain surgery, or in good health (not recorded which). Each CDR3 is given without its conserved first and last residue. Fields, in order: J gene, V gene, CDR3 protein.

TRBJ2-7 TRBV27 ASSLSRGYEQY
TRBJ2-7 TRBV24-1 ATSAGRPSYEQY
TRBJ2-7 TRBV30 AWRGKYRGSYEQY
TRBJ2-1 TRBV24-1 ATSDPEPRNSYNEQF
TRBJ2-4 TRBV2 ASERGAAKNIEY
TRBJ2-3 TRBV10-3 AISDPTFRDTQY
TRBJ2-3 TRBV19 ASSNRWDTQY
TRBJ1-2 TRBV14 ASSPRAVTYGYT
TRBJ2-2 TRBV28 ASSFRIPTGDAGELF
TRBJ1-5 TRBV6-1 ASRSQGFRNQPQH
TRBJ1-5 TRBV19 ASGRTGTSSNQPQH
TRBJ2-1 TRBV29-1 SVESGRNVQF
TRBJ2-7 TRBV6-1 ASSTNSGSLDEQY
TRBJ2-3 TRBV29-1 SVTVANTQY
TRBJ2-1 TRBV27 ASSLRAGVEQF
TRBJ2-1 TRBV19 ASSPSPTGLRYNEQF
TRBJ1-6 TRBV6-1 ASSERKEGQLSLRSYNSPLH
TRBJ2-4 TRBV27 ASSLASALAKNIQY
TRBJ2-7 TRBV7-6 ASSPNSGAYEQY
TRBJ2-2 TRBV19 ASRKGPYTGELF
TRBJ2-3 TRBV4-1 ASSQGGSDTQY
TRBJ2-7 TRBV29-1 SVGWVGSTEQY
TRBJ1-1 TRBV5-4 ASSLSGGTNTEAF
TRBJ2-1 TRBV19 ASSTTSVRENEQF
TRBJ2-1 TRBV20-1 SVGLEGGNEQF
TRBJ1-5 TRBV20-1 SAREVEDGQPQH
TRBJ2-3 TRBV14 ASSQDDSFTQY
TRBJ2-1 TRBV7-9 ASSNGLAGGPEQF
TRBJ1-1 TRBV30 AWSARQGVEAF